This TCR beta chain was found in a study of blood T cell repertoires in COVID-19. Deletions cut 1 base from V and 0 bases from J, with 10 bases between. CDR1 SGHDT and CDR2 YYEEEE come from the germline V gene. This CDR3 is built from 15 residues. The assay was immunoSEQ multiplex PCR, and TCRdb's table has in-frame clones only and misses some. The sample consists of some 100,000 clones, 80% to 90% of them appearing once. The sample was PBMCs or T cells enriched from blood (not recorded which). The V and J genes are TRBV5-6 and TRBJ1-1, with D possibly being TRBD1 (6 bases). This clonotype originated in a woman aged 45-65 years who had recovered from COVID-19. The CDR3 here is CASSLYDRLNTEAFF. CDR3 nucleotide sequence: TGTGCCAGCAGCTTGTACGACAGGTTGAACACTGAAGCTTTCTTT.